The 4 T cell receptor beta chains in this list originate from one sample, sequenced in a study of identical twins. One entry per CDR3 protein results from TCRdb running MiXCR on the 5' RACE reads. Of about 550,000 distinct CDR3 sequences listed, 20% to 25% are singletons. The same data also contributed to another study, on yellow fever vaccine responses in identical twins.

The specimen was CD4+ T cells sorted from blood. The receptors were sampled from a young woman in good health.

This clonotype was recorded a few times. The chain is built from TRBV3-1 and TRBJ1-1, with TRBD1 matching 7 bases. CDR1 and CDR2 (germline): LGHDT, YNNKEL (reference sequence). This CDR3 region has 13 residues. J was trimmed by 6 bases and V by 3 bases; bases with no gene match: 4. The CDR3 protein is CASSQQGVSEAFF. DNA for the CDR3: TGTGCCAGCAGCCAGCAGGGGGTTTCTGAAGCTTTCTTT.

This clonotype was seen only a few times. For the CDR3, the DNA is TGCGCCAGCAGCCATCAAAAGTGGGTCGGAAACACTGAAGCTTTCTTT. It is translated as CASSHQKWVGNTEAFF. This chain links TRBV4-1 with TRBJ1-1; the D is unclear. This CDR3 has 16 residues. Germline CDR1 and CDR2: MGHRA and YSYEKL. Trimming removed 3 bases at V and 2 bases at J, with 16 bases between.

The chain is built from TRBV7-9 and TRBJ2-4, with a weak D call TRBD1 (5 bases). The germline V gene encodes CDR1 SEHNR and CDR2 FQNEAQ (reference sequence). Trimming stripped 3 bases from V and 10 bases from J, with 13 bases between. The CDR3 extends over 13 amino acids. CDR3 sequence: CASSLGREGIQYF. CDR3 bases: TGTGCCAGCAGCTTGGGCAGGGAAGGTATTCAGTACTTC. The whole variable domain, remainder taken from reference TRBV7-9 and TRBJ2-4, is DTGVSQNPRHKITKRGQNVTFRCDPISEHNRLYWYRQTLGQGPEFLTYFQNEAQLEKSRLLSDRFSAERPKGSFSTLEIQRTEQGDSAMYLCASSLGREGIQYFGAGTRLSVL.

The gene calls are TRBV7-9 and TRBJ2-3, with 10 bases matching TRBD2. In germline, CDR1 is SEHNR, CDR2 FQNEAQ (reference sequence). J lost 3 bases, V lost 3 bases, and 6 bases had no gene match. The CDR3 totals 16 residues. CDR3 in DNA: TGTGCCAGCAGCTTCACTAGCGGGGAAAAAACAGATACGCAGTATTTT. Translated, it gives CASSFTSGEKTDTQYF. Drawing the rest from reference TRBV7-9 and TRBJ2-3, the complete variable domain is DTGVSQNPRHKITKRGQNVTFRCDPISEHNRLYWYRQTLGQGPEFLTYFQNEAQLEKSRLLSDRFSAERPKGSFSTLEIQRTEQGDSAMYLCASSFTSGEKTDTQYFGPGTRLTVL.